This TCR beta chain was identified during a study of T-cell reconstitution after alpha-beta-depleted transplantation in children. The length of the CDR3 is 14 residues. The V gene end was trimmed by 6 bases and the J gene end by 9 bases; junction bases not matched to a gene: 10. Germline CDR1 MNHNS, CDR2 SASEGT. During its preparation, the TCRbeta library received unique molecular identifiers. MiXCR was run by TCRdb on the PCR reads, yielding one entry per CDR3 protein. The top ten hold under 8% of the sample, which has 83,000 or so distinct CDR3 sequences, 7% to 10% seen once. Sequences were derived from PBMCs from the stem cell graft donor, sampled from the stem cell graft. The rearrangement uses TRBV6-1 and TRBJ2-1; 8 nucleotides line up with TRBD2. The sequence was obtained from a human donor who donated a stem cell graft to a child with congenital amegakaryocytic thrombocytopenia. CDR3 in amino acids: CASSSQSGSGEQFF. DNA of the CDR3: TGTGCCAGCAGCTCCCAGAGCGGGAGCGGTGAGCAGTTCTTC.